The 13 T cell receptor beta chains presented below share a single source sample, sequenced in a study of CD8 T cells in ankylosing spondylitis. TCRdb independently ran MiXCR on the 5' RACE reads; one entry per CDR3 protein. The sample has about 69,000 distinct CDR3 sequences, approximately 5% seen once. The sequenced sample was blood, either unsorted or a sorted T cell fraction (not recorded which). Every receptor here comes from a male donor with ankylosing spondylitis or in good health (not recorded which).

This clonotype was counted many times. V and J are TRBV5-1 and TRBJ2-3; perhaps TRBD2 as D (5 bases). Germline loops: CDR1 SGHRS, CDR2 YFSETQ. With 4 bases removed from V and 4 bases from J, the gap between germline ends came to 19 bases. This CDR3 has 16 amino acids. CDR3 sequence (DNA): TGCGCCAGCAGCCGCGAGGGAGTACAACGACCAGATACGCAGTATTTT. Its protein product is CASSREGVQRPDTQYF.

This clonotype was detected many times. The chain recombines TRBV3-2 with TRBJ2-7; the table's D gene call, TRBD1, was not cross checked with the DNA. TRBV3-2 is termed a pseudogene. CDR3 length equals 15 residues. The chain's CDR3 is CATSRGSGGSYEQYF. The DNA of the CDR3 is TGTGCCACCTCCCGGGGTTCGGGGGGTTCCTACGAGCAGTACTTC.

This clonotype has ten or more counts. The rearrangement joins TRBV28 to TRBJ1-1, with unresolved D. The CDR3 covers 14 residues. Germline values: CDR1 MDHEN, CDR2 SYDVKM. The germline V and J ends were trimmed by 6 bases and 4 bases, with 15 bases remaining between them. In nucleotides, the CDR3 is TGTGCCAGCAGCCCCCGCCGCTTAGGCACTGAAGCTTTCTTT. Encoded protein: CASSPRRLGTEAFF.

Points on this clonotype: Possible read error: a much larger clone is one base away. The CDR3 loop is CSAADATQYF. The CDR3 DNA reads TGCAGCGCCGCTGATGCGACCCAGTACTTC. The gene calls are TRBV29-1 and TRBJ2-5; D is uncertain. CDR1 and CDR2 (germline): SQVTM, ANQGSEA. The CDR3 loop spans 10 amino acids. V lost 7 bases and J 7 bases, leaving 10 bases between the germline ends.

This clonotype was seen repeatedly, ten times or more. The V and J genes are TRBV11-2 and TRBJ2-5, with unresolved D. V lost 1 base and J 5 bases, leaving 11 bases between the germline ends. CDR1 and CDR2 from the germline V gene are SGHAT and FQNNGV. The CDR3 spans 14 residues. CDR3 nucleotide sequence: TGTGCCAGCAGCTTAGGGTGGCTTGGTGAGACCCAGTACTTC. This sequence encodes CASSLGWLGETQYF. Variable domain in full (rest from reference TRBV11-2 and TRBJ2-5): EAGVAQSPRYKIIEKRQSVAFWCNPISGHATLYWYQQILGQGPKLLIQFQNNGVVDDSQLPKDRFSAERLKGVDSTLKIQPAKLEDSAVYLCASSLGWLGETQYFGPGTRLLVL.

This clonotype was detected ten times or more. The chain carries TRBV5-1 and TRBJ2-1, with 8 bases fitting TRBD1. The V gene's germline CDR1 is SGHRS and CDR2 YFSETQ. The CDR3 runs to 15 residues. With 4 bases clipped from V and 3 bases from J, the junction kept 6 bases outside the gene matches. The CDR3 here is CASSMGQAIYNEQFF. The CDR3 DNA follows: TGCGCCAGCAGCATGGGACAGGCGATCTACAATGAGCAGTTCTTC.

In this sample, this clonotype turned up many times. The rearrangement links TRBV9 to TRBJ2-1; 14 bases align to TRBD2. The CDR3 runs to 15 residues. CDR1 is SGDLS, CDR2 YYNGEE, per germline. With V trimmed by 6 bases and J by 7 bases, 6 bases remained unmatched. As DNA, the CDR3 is TGTGCCAGCACCAGACTAGCGGGGGGGAGTAATGAGCAGTTCTTC. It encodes CASTRLAGGSNEQFF.

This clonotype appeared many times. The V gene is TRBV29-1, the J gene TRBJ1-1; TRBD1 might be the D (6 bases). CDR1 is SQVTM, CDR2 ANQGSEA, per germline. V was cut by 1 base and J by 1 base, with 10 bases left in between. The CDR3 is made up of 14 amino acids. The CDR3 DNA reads TGCAGCGTTGAAGCGACAGGTTGGAACACTGAAGCTTTCTTT. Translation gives CSVEATGWNTEAFF. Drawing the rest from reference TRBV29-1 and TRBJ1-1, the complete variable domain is SAVISQKPSRDICQRGTSLTIQCQVDSQVTMMFWYRQQPGQSLTLIATANQGSEATYESGFVIDKFPISRPNLTFSTLTVSNMSPEDSSIYLCSVEATGWNTEAFFGQGTRLTVV.

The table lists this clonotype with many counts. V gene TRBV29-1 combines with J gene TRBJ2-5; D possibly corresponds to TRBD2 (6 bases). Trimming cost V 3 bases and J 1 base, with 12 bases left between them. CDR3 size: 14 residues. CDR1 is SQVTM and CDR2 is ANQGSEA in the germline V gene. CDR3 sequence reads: CSVEGLPPQETQYF. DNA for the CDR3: TGCAGCGTTGAGGGACTTCCTCCCCAAGAGACCCAGTACTTC.

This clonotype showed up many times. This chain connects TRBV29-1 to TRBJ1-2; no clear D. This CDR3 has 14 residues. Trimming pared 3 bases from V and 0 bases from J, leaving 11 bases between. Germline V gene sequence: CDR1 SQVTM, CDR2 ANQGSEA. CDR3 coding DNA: TGCAGCGTTGATCCTCGGGGAGCTAACTATGGCTACACCTTC. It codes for CSVDPRGANYGYTF.

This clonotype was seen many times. CDR3 bases: TGTGCCAGCAGTTACCCCCAGGGGGCCGAAGCTTTCTTT. Translation: CASSYPQGAEAFF. This chain connects TRBV6-5 to TRBJ1-1; 8 bases match TRBD1. The J segment lost 8 bases and the V segment lost 2 bases, leaving 4 bases of the junction unmatched. The CDR3 runs 13 residues. Germline V gene sequence: CDR1 MNHEY, CDR2 SVGAGI.

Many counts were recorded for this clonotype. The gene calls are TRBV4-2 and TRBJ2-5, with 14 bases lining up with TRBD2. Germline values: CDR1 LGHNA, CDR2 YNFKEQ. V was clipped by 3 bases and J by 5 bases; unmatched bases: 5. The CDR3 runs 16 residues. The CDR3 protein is CASSQGLAGDVETQYF. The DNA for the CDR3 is TGTGCCAGCAGCCAGGGACTAGCGGGGGATGTGGAGACCCAGTACTTC.

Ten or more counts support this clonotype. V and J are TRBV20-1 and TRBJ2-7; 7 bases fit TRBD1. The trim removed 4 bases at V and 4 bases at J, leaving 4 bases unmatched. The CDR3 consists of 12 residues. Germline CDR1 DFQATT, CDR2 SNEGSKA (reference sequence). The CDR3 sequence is CSATTTGYEQYF. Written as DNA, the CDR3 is TGCAGTGCTACGACGACAGGGTACGAGCAGTACTTC.